This T cell receptor (beta chain) came from a study of technical replicates of blood from several donors. V trimming: 3 bases; J trimming: 5 bases; junction bases outside the gene matches: 7. The CDR3 is 15 residues long. CDR1 and CDR2 (germline): SGHTS, YDEGEE. The table came from immunoSEQ multiplex PCR; TCRdb's copy has only in-frame clones and leaves some out. The sample has around 71,000 clones, roughly 89% seen once. This receptor was obtained from a human donor in good health. The rearrangement joins TRBV5-8 to TRBJ2-4; 8 bases align to TRBD2. The sequenced sample was T cells isolated from PBMCs. The CDR3 region has the DNA TGTGCCAGCAGCTGGTTTAGCGGGAACCAAAACATTCAGTACTTC. Translated: CASSWFSGNQNIQYF. Complete variable domain (other parts from reference TRBV5-8 and TRBJ2-4): EAGVTQSPTHLIKTRGQQATLRCSPISGHTSVYWYQQALGLGLQFLLWYDEGEERNRGNFPPRFSGRQFPNYSSELNVNALELEDSALYLCASSWFSGNQNIQYFGAGTRLSVL.